The 18 T cell receptor beta chains presented below share a single source sample, sequenced in a study of vaccination and CD4 T cells after COVID-19. These receptors have no identified antigens. With the Oncomine TCR Beta short-read assay, DNA from cultured CD4+ T cells was sequenced. TCRdb used MiXCR to reprocess the PCR reads, holding one entry per CDR3 protein. The sample contains 13,000 or so distinct CDR3 sequences, 25% to 35% of which appear only once. Treatment denoted: roughly 10-day PBMC culture with coronavirus spike peptide pools or control peptides (ViraFEST assay). Sequences were obtained from CD4+ T cells from blood, cultured in vitro. The receptors originated from a human donor who had recovered from COVID-19.

This chain links TRBV28 with TRBJ1-2; 10 bases fit TRBD1. CDR1 MDHEN and CDR2 SYDVKM come from the germline V gene. Trimming cost V 7 bases and J 4 bases; bases outside gene matches: 6. The CDR3 sequence is 14 residues long. CDR3 sequence (DNA): TGTGCCAGCACTCCCGGGACAGGGGTCTATGGCTACACCTTC. Translated: CASTPGTGVYGYTF.

Relative to its sample, this clonotype is medium-sized (0.01 to 0.1%). V gene TRBV20-1 combines with J gene TRBJ1-1, with TRBD1 matching 9 bases. V was pared by 5 bases and J by 2 bases, with 3 bases of the junction left unmatched. From germline, CDR1 is DFQATT and CDR2 SNEGSKA (reference sequence). The CDR3 is 13 residues long. The CDR3 DNA is TGCAGTGCTGGGGACAGGGTCAACACTGAAGCTTTCTTT. Translated: CSAGDRVNTEAFF.

In its sample, this clonotype was seen a few times. The gene calls are TRBV20-1 and TRBJ2-5; D not certain. V lost 2 bases, J lost 5 bases, and 15 bases lay in between. Per the germline V gene, CDR1 is DFQATT and CDR2 is SNEGSKA (reference sequence). The CDR3 is 14 amino acids. The CDR3 sequence: CSARSTPVVETQYF. CDR3 nucleotide sequence: TGCAGTGCTAGATCGACCCCGGTAGTCGAGACCCAGTACTTC.

The rearrangement joins TRBV5-6 to TRBJ1-1; D uncertain. Trimming stripped 4 bases from V and 0 bases from J, with 10 bases between. The CDR3 sequence is 14 residues long. Germline CDR1 and CDR2: SGHDT and YYEEEE. This CDR3 is CASSMNRMNTEAFF. The CDR3 DNA reads as TGTGCCAGCAGCATGAACCGCATGAACACTGAAGCTTTCTTT.

The chain carries TRBV6-1 and TRBJ1-6; D uncertain. The CDR3 extends over 13 amino acids. The V and J ends lost 6 bases and 7 bases respectively, with 10 bases between them. The germline gives CDR1 MNHNS, CDR2 SASEGT. The CDR3 DNA follows: TGTGCCAGCAGGTCACTAGGGAATTCACCCCTCCACTTT. Amino acid sequence: CASRSLGNSPLHF.

The chain joins TRBV5-4 to TRBJ2-1; the match to TRBD2 covers 9 bases. Germline CDR1 and CDR2: SGHNT and YYREEE (reference sequence). V gave up 5 bases and J gave up 0 bases; unmatched junction bases: 15. The CDR3 has 19 residues. The CDR3 is CASSSPGSGGRSSYNEQFF. The CDR3 nucleotides are TGTGCCAGCAGTTCCCCGGGCAGCGGGGGGCGGAGCTCCTACAATGAGCAGTTCTTC. Looking up the rest from reference TRBV5-4 and TRBJ2-1 gives the full variable domain: ETGVTQSPTHLIKTRGQQVTLRCSSQSGHNTVSWYQQALGQGPQFIFQYYREEENGRGNFPPRFSGLQFPNYSSELNVNALELDDSALYLCASSSPGSGGRSSYNEQFFGPGTRLTVL.

The V and J genes are TRBV12-3 or TRBV12-4 and TRBJ1-1; TRBD1 is a possible D gene (5 bases). Trimming left V 3 bases short and J 3 bases short, with 14 bases between. CDR3 size: 15 residues. In DNA form, the CDR3 reads TGTGCCAGCAGTTTGGACGGGGCTTTGTACACTGAAGCTTTCTTT. It is translated as CASSLDGALYTEAFF.

A word on this clonotype: A read error may account for a junction end that differs from germline. This sequence joins TRBV7-9 and TRBJ1-1, with 8 bases aligning to TRBD1. This CDR3 is 18 amino acids long. Per germline, CDR1 SEHNR and CDR2 FQNEAQ (reference sequence). CDR3 bases: TGTGCCAGCAGCTTAGAGGTTTTTCCGGGACAGGTGAACGCTGAAGCTTTCTTT. It encodes CASSLEVFPGQVNAEAFF.

The V call is TRBV10-3, the J call TRBJ1-5; no clear D. This CDR3 region has 14 residues. Trimming took off 4 bases at V and 3 bases at J, with 10 bases between the two ends. Germline V lookup: CDR1 ENHRY, CDR2 SYGVKD. The CDR3 loop reads CAISGGGNNQPQHF. The CDR3 region has the DNA TGTGCCATCAGTGGAGGAGGGAACAATCAGCCCCAGCATTTT.

This chain joins TRBV7-8 and TRBJ2-7; 10 nucleotides line up with TRBD2. Germline-derived CDR1 and CDR2 are SGHVS and FQNEAQ. This CDR3 is built from 17 residues. Trimming cost V 3 bases and J 3 bases; bases outside gene matches: 11. The CDR3 loop reads CASSFLSGGAVGYEQYF. The CDR3 region has the DNA TGTGCCAGCAGCTTTTTAAGCGGGGGGGCTGTTGGCTACGAGCAGTACTTC.

The chain uses TRBV6-2 or TRBV6-3 and TRBJ1-2, with D possibly TRBD1 on 5 matching bases. Trimming stripped 8 bases from V and 2 bases from J, with 12 bases between. The CDR3 is made up of 13 amino acids. In germline, CDR1 is MNHEY, CDR2 SVGEGT. The chain's CDR3 is CASLDRGNYGYTF. The CDR3 bases are TGTGCCAGCCTTGACCGGGGGAACTATGGCTACACCTTC.

This clonotype is classed as medium-sized. The chain is built from TRBV11-3 and TRBJ2-1; D possibly corresponds to TRBD2 (6 bases). In germline, CDR1 is SGHNT, CDR2 YENEEA. The CDR3 is made up of 14 amino acids. V was trimmed by 3 bases and J by 0 bases, leaving 6 bases between them. The CDR3 loop reads CASSLGGSYNEQFF. CDR3 nucleotide sequence: TGTGCCAGCAGCTTGGGGGGCTCCTACAATGAGCAGTTCTTC.

The CDR3 nucleotides are TGTGCCAGCAGTTACTCGACACCGACTCTCCCGAACACTGAAGCTTTCTTT. This translates into CASSYSTPTLPNTEAFF. V and J are TRBV6-5 and TRBJ1-1; D call uncertain. With 0 bases removed from V and 1 base from J, the gap between germline ends came to 15 bases. The CDR3 totals 17 residues. Germline V gene lookup returns CDR1 MNHEY and CDR2 SVGAGI.

This clonotype appeared once. The chain couples TRBV11-3 to TRBJ1-5; D remains ambiguous. V was trimmed by 0 bases and J by 9 bases, leaving 9 bases between them. CDR1 is SGHNT and CDR2 is YENEEA in the germline V gene. The CDR3 has 13 residues. CDR3 coding DNA: TGTGCCAGCAGCTTAGATACCGCCAGGCCCCAGCATTTT. Translated, it gives CASSLDTARPQHF.

The chain has TRBV12-3 or TRBV12-4 and TRBJ2-3, with 10 bases identical to TRBD2. The CDR3 is 16 amino acids. V shed 6 bases and J 7 bases; nucleotides not matched to a gene: 13. The CDR3 DNA is TGTGCCAGCAGGAGAAGCGGGGGGGTAAGAACAAATACGCAGTATTTT. Translated: CASRRSGGVRTNTQYF.

The V gene is TRBV7-2, the J gene TRBJ1-4; perhaps TRBD1 as D (5 bases). Between the trimmed V and J ends, which lost 3 bases and 2 bases, there was a span of 10 bases. Per the germline V gene, CDR1 is SGHTA and CDR2 is FQGNSA. The CDR3 spans 15 residues. As DNA, the CDR3 is TGTGCCAGCAGCTTGTCCTCAGGGACTAATGAAAAACTGTTTTTT. Translation: CASSLSSGTNEKLFF.

CDR3 region: CASKRETQYF. For the CDR3, the DNA is TGTGCCAGCAAACGGGAGACCCAGTACTTC. The rearrangement joins TRBV6-2 or TRBV6-3 to TRBJ2-5; D is unresolved. Germline values: CDR1 MNHEY, CDR2 SVGEGT. V shed 7 bases and J shed 5 bases, with 5 bases lying between them. The CDR3 is made up of 10 amino acids.

CDR3: CASSPTGLEAFF. The CDR3 bases are TGTGCCAGCTCACCCACAGGACTAGAAGCTTTCTTT. The rearrangement joins TRBV18 to TRBJ1-1, with D perhaps matching TRBD1 (5 bases). The germline gives CDR1 KGHSH, CDR2 LQKENI. The CDR3 runs to 12 residues. With 3 bases removed from V and 8 bases from J, the gap between germline ends came to 10 bases.